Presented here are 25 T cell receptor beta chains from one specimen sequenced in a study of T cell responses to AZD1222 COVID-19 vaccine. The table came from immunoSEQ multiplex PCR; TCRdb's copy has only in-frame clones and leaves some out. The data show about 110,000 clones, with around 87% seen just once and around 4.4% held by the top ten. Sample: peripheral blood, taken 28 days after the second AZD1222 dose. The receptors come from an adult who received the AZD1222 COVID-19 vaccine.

CDR3: CASSWTGIRSAFF. For the CDR3, the DNA is TGTGCCAGCAGCTGGACAGGGATTCGCTCAGCTTTCTTT. The chain links TRBV11-2 to TRBJ1-1; 8 positions agree with TRBD1. V shed 4 bases, J shed 10 bases, and the junction held 8 bases outside the gene matches. The germline gives CDR1 SGHAT, CDR2 FQNNGV. The CDR3 length is 13 residues.

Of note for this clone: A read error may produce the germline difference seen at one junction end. Here the CDR3 reads CASSLRPGLATIF. Here the CDR3 DNA reads TGTGCCAGCAGTCTTCGTCCGGGACTAGCGACGATCTTC. This sequence joins TRBV27 and TRBJ2-1; 10 nucleotides agree with TRBD2. The CDR3 consists of 13 residues. The germline V gene encodes CDR1 MNHEY and CDR2 SMNVEV (reference sequence).

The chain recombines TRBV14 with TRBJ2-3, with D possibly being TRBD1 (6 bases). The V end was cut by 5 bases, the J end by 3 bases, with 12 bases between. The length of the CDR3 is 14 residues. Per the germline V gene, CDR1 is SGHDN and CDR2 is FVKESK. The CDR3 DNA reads TGTGCCAGCAGCGTGGCAGGGGTGACAGATACGCAGTATTTT. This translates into CASSVAGVTDTQYF. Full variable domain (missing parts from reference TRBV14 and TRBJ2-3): EAGVTQFPSHSVIEKGQTVTLRCDPISGHDNLYWYRRVMGKEIKFLLHFVKESKQDESGMPNNRFLAERTGGTYSTLKVQPAELEDSGVYFCASSVAGVTDTQYFGPGTRLTVL.

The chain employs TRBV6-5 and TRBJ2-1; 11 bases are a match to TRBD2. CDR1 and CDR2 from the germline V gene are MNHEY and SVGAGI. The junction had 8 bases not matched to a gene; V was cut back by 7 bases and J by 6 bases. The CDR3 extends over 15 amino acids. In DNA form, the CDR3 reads TGTGCCAGCAATCCCGGGACTAGCGGTTTCAATGAGCAGTTCTTC. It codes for CASNPGTSGFNEQFF.

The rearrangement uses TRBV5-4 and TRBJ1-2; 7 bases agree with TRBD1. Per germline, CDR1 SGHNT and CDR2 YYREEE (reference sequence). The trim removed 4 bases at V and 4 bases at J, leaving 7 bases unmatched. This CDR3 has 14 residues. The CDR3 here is CASSREGTAYGYTF. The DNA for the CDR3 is TGTGCCAGCAGCCGGGAGGGGACAGCCTATGGCTACACCTTC.

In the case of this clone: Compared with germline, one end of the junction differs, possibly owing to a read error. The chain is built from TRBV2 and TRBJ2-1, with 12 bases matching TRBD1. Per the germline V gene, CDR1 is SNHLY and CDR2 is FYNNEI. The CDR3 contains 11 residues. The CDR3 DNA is TGTGCCAGCAGGGGGACAGGGGGCTCGATCTTC. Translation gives CASRGTGGSIF. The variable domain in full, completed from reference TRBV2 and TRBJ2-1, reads EPEVTQTPSHQVTQMGQEVILRCVPISNHLYFYWYRQILGQKVEFLVSFYNNEISEKSEIFDDQFSVERPDGSNFTLKIRSTKLEDSAMYFCASRGTGGSIFGPGTRLTVL.

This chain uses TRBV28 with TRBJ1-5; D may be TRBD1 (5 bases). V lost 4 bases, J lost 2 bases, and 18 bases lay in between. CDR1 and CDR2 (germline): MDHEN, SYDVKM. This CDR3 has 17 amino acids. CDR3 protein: CASSSSGGGYGNQPQHF. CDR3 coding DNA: TGTGCCAGCAGTTCCTCCGGGGGGGGATATGGCAATCAGCCCCAGCATTTT. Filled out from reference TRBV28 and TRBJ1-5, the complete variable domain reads DVKVTQSSRYLVKRTGEKVFLECVQDMDHENMFWYRQDPGLGLRLIYFSYDVKMKEKGDIPEGYSVSREKKERFSLILESASTNQTSMYLCASSSSGGGYGNQPQHFGDGTRLSIL.

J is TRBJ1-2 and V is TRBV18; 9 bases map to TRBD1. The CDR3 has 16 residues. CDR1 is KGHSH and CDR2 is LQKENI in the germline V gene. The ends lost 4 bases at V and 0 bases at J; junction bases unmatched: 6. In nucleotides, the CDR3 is TGTGCCAGCTCACATAGGACAGGGGTAACTAACTATGGCTACACCTTC. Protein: CASSHRTGVTNYGYTF.

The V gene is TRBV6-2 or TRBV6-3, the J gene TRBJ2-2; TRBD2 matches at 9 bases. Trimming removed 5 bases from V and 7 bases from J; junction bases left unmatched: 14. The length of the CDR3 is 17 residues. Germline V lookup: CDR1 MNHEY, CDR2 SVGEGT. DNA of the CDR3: TGTGCCAGCAGTCCCCCTAGCGGGGCCTTTCATTTCGGGGAGCTGTTTTTT. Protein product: CASSPPSGAFHFGELFF.

CDR3 sequence: CASSIGLQSRGYTF. Written as DNA, the CDR3 is TGTGCCAGTAGTATTGGGTTGCAGTCCAGGGGCTACACCTTC. The chain employs TRBV19 and TRBJ1-2; D ambiguous. V lost 3 bases and J lost 8, with 16 bases in between. Germline V gene lookup returns CDR1 LNHDA and CDR2 SQIVND (reference sequence). The CDR3 runs 14 residues.

The CDR3 loop is CATSRGGGGDGYTF. CDR3 DNA sequence: TGTGCCACCAGCAGAGGAGGGGGAGGCGATGGCTACACCTTC. J is TRBJ1-2 and V is TRBV15, with TRBD1 as a possible D gene (6 bases). Trimming pared 1 base from V and 6 bases from J, leaving 12 bases between. The CDR3 has 14 amino acids. Germline lookup yields CDR1 LNHNV and CDR2 YYDKDF (reference sequence).

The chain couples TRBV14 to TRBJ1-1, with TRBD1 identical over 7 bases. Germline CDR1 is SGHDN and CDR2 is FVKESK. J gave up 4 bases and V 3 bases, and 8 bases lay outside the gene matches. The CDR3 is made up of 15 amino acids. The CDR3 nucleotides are TGTGCCAGCAGCCATAGACAGGGAAAATTCACTGAAGCTTTCTTT. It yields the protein CASSHRQGKFTEAFF.

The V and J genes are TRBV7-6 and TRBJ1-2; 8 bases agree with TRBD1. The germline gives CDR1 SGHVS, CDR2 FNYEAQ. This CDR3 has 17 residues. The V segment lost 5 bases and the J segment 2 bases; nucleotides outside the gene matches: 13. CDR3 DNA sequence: TGTGCCAGCAGCGCAACAACCTGGACAGGGATGAACTATGGCTACACCTTC. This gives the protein CASSATTWTGMNYGYTF.

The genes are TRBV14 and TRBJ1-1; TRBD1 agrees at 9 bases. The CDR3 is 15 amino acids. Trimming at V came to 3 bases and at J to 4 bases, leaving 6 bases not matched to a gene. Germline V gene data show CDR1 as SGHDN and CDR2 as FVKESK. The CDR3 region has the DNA TGTGCCAGCAGCCAGGTACAGGGGGCTGCCACTGAAGCTTTCTTT. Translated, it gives CASSQVQGAATEAFF.

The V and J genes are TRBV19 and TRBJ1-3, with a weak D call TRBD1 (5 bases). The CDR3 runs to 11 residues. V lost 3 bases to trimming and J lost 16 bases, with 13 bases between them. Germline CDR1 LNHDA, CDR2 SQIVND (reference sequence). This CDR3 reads CASSIGTKAYF. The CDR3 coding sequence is TGTGCCAGTAGTATTGGGACGAAAGCTTATTTT.

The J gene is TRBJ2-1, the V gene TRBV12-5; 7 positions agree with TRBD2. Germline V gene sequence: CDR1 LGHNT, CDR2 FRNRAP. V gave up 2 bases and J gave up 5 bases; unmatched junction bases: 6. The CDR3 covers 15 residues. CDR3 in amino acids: CASGLSPSGNNEQFF. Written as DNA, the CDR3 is TGTGCTAGTGGTTTGTCGCCTAGCGGTAACAATGAGCAGTTCTTC.

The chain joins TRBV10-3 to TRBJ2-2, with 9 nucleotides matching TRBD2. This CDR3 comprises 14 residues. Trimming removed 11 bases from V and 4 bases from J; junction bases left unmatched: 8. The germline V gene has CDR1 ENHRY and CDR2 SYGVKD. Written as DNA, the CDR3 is TGTGCCTCCCGGTGGCGGGAGGGCACCGGGGAGCTGTTTTTT. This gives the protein CASRWREGTGELFF.

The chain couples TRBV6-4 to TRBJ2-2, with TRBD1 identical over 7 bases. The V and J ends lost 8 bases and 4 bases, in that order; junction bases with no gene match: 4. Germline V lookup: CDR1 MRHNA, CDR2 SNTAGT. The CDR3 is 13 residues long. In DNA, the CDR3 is TGTGCCAGCGGGACAGATACCACCGGGGAGCTGTTTTTT. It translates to CASGTDTTGELFF.

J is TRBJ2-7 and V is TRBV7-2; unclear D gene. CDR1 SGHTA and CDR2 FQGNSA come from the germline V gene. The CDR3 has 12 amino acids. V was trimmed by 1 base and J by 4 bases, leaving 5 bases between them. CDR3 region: CASSLVGYEQYF. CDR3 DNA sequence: TGTGCCAGCAGCTTAGTGGGATACGAGCAGTACTTC.

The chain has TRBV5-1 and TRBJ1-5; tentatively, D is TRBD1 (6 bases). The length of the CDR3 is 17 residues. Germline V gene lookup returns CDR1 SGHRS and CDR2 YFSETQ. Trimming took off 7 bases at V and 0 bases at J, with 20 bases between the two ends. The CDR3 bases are TGCGCCAGCCCCGACAGGTATTATGAGTATAGCAATCAGCCCCAGCATTTT. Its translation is CASPDRYYEYSNQPQHF.

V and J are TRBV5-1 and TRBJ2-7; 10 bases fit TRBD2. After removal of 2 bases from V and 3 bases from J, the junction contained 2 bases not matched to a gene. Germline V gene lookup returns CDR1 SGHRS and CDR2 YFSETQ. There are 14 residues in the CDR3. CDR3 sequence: CASSLTSGVYEQYF. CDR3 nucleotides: TGCGCCAGCAGCTTAACTAGCGGGGTCTACGAGCAGTACTTC.

CDR3 loop: CASNINSWEQFF. The CDR3 DNA follows: TGTGCCAGCAACATTAACTCGTGGGAGCAGTTCTTC. The V and J genes are TRBV12-3 or TRBV12-4 and TRBJ2-1; D unclear. The CDR3 length is 12 residues. Trimming pared 7 bases from V and 10 bases from J, leaving 14 bases between.

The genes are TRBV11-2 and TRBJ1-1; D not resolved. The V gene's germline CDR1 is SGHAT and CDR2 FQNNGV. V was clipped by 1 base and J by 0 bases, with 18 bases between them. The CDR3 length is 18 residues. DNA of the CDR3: TGTGCCAGCAGCTTAGCCGCATCGCCCGCCGGAATGAACACTGAAGCTTTCTTT. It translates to CASSLAASPAGMNTEAFF.

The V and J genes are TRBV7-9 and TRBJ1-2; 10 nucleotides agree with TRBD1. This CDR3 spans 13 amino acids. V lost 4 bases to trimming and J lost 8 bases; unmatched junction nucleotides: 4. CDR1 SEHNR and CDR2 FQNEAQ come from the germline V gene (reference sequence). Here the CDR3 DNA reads TGTGCCAGCAGCTACGGGACAGGGGCCGGCTACACCTTC. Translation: CASSYGTGAGYTF.

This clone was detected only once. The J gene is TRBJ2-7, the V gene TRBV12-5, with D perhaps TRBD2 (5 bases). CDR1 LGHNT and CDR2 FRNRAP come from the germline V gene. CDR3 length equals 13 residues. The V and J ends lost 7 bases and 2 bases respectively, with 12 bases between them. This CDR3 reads CASALRATYEQYF. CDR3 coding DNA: TGTGCTAGTGCCCTGCGGGCCACCTACGAGCAGTACTTC.